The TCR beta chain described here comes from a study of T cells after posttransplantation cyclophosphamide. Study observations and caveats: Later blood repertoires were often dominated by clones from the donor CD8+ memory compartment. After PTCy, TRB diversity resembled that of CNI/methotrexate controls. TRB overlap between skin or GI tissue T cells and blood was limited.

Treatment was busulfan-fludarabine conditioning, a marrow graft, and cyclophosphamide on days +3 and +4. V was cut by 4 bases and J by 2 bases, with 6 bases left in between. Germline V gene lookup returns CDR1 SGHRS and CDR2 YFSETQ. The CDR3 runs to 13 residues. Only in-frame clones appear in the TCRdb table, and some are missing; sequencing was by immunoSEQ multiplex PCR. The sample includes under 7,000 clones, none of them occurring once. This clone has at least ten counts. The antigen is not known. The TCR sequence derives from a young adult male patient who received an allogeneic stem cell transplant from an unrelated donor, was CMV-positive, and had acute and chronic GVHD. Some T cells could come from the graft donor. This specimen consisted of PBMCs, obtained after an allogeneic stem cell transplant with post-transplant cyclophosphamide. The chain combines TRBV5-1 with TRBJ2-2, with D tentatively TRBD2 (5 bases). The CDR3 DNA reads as TGCGCCAGCAGCGGGAGCAACACCGGGGAGCTGTTTTTT. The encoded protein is CASSGSNTGELFF.